The present TCR beta chain was sequenced within a study of T cell responses to AZD1222 COVID-19 vaccine. Broader study findings: Every sample of the repertoires postdated the peak T cell response. At baseline, just five to seven AZD1222 recipients tested seropositive. Spike was spanned by vaccine-associated CD4 TCRs, which were dominant at 160-218 and 743-854.

Sequencing was performed with immunoSEQ multiplex PCR; in TCRdb, only in-frame clones are kept and a portion is missing. The sample shows around 200,000 clones, roughly 94% of them seen only once. Analysis merged second doses at about 4 or about 12 weeks. Trimming shortened V by 2 bases and J by 0 bases, and 8 bases separated the two germline ends. This CDR3 region has 15 residues. CDR1 and CDR2 (germline): ENHRY, SYGVKD. Comment on this clone: Its antigen remains unidentified.

This clonotype was obtained from an adult who received the AZD1222 COVID-19 vaccine. The chain combines TRBV10-3 with TRBJ1-5; D is undetermined. This sample comprised peripheral blood, obtained 28 days after the second AZD1222 dose. The CDR3 region is CAISEAVDSNQPQHF. CDR3 sequence (DNA): TGTGCCATCAGTGAGGCTGTCGATAGCAATCAGCCCCAGCATTTT.